This passage covers 14 T cell receptor beta chains from one sample sequenced in a study of Graves' ophthalmopathy and Graves' hyperthyroidism. Amplifying from RNA transcripts, the study obtained TCR beta CDR3 regions. First-round RT-PCR used HTBI primers; second-round multiplex PCR followed. A single record per CDR3 protein comes from TCRdb applying MiXCR to the multiplex PCR reads. This table holds 240,000 or so distinct CDR3 sequences, around 42% found once. Sequenced sample: peripheral blood. These receptors all come from an adult man with Graves' ophthalmopathy.

This clonotype was counted ten times or more. CDR3 coding DNA: TGCAGTGCTAGAGATATGGGGCACGGCTATGGCTACACCTTC. This translates into CSARDMGHGYGYTF. The chain carries TRBV20-1 and TRBJ1-2, with D maybe TRBD1 (5 bases). The CDR3 has 14 amino acids. Trimming removed 0 bases from V and 4 bases from J, with 12 bases in between. The germline CDR1 and CDR2 sequences are DFQATT and SNEGSKA (reference sequence).

V and J are TRBV20-1 and TRBJ2-5; 8 bases are a match to TRBD1. The CDR3 extends over 14 amino acids. Germline CDR1 is DFQATT and CDR2 is SNEGSKA (reference sequence). The V segment lost 1 base and the J segment 5 bases; nucleotides outside the gene matches: 6. CDR3 coding DNA: TGCAGTGCTAGAGGGATGGACAGGGTTGAGACCCAGTACTTC. Translation gives CSARGMDRVETQYF.

In nucleotides, the CDR3 is TGTGCCATCAGTGAGCCTGGGGGGAACACTGAAGCTTTCTTT. Translating gives CAISEPGGNTEAFF. J is TRBJ1-1 and V is TRBV10-3, with D perhaps TRBD1 (5 bases). The CDR3 spans 14 residues. The V gene's germline CDR1 is ENHRY and CDR2 SYGVKD. V lost 2 bases and J 1 base, leaving 8 bases between the germline ends.

This clonotype was detected a few times. This chain uses TRBV10-2 with TRBJ1-5, with D perhaps TRBD1 (5 bases). The CDR3 is 15 amino acids. The V and J ends lost 3 bases and 8 bases respectively, with 17 bases between them. The V gene's germline CDR1 is WSHSY and CDR2 SAAADI. CDR3 protein: CASSEEWGIEEPQHF. CDR3 in DNA: TGCGCCAGCAGTGAAGAGTGGGGGATCGAGGAGCCCCAGCATTTT.

This chain joins TRBV10-1 and TRBJ2-5; D is undetermined. This CDR3 contains 13 residues. Germline CDR1 WNHNN, CDR2 SYGVQD (reference sequence). Trimming took off 3 bases at V and 4 bases at J, with 9 bases between the two ends. The CDR3 nucleotides read TGCGCCAGCAGTGAACCAGTAAGAGAGACCCAGTACTTC. Residues: CASSEPVRETQYF.

The chain links TRBV20-1 to TRBJ2-5; 8 bases agree with TRBD1. The V gene end was trimmed by 1 base and the J gene end by 0 bases; junction bases not matched to a gene: 4. Germline loops: CDR1 DFQATT, CDR2 SNEGSKA (reference sequence). The CDR3 has 15 amino acids. The CDR3 loop is CSARVLDRDQETQYF. The CDR3 DNA reads TGCAGTGCTAGAGTCCTGGACAGGGACCAAGAGACCCAGTACTTC.

V gene TRBV12-3 or TRBV12-4 combines with J gene TRBJ2-7, with no clear D. CDR3 length equals 13 residues. V was cut by 2 bases and J by 2 bases, with 7 bases left in between. CDR3 DNA sequence: TGTGCCAGCAGTTTACGAGAGGCCTACGAGCAGTACTTC. The encoded protein is CASSLREAYEQYF.

This clonotype turned up a few times. V usage is TRBV7-9 and J usage is TRBJ1-1; 10 nucleotides line up with TRBD1. This CDR3 contains 16 residues. The junction had 11 bases not matched to a gene; V was cut back by 5 bases and J by 5 bases. Germline values: CDR1 SEHNR, CDR2 FQNEAQ (reference sequence). The CDR3 is CASSGLRQGARTEAFF. The CDR3 nucleotides read TGTGCCAGCAGCGGTCTGAGACAGGGGGCAAGGACTGAAGCTTTCTTT.

Here the CDR3 DNA reads TGCAGTGCTAGAGGTGGGGGGACATCTGGAAACACCATATATTTT. Its protein is CSARGGGTSGNTIYF. The chain is built from TRBV20-1 and TRBJ1-3; D is possibly TRBD1 (6 bases). The V end was cut by 1 base, the J end by 1 base, with 11 bases between. Germline CDR1 DFQATT, CDR2 SNEGSKA (reference sequence). This CDR3 is built from 15 residues.

Comment on this clonotype: Given a much more abundant clone one base away, this may be a read error. The chain carries TRBV10-3 and TRBJ1-2; 11 positions match TRBD1. The CDR3 extends over 12 amino acids. In germline, CDR1 is ENHRY, CDR2 SYGVKD. This chain's CDR3 is CASSGQGADYTF. CDR3 nucleotide sequence: TGTGCCAGCAGTGGACAGGGGGCGGACTACACCTTC.

The table lists this clonotype with a few counts. The J gene is TRBJ1-4, the V gene TRBV7-2; 7 bases fit TRBD1. There are 15 residues in the CDR3. Germline V gene sequence: CDR1 SGHTA, CDR2 FQGNSA. Germline trimming cut 5 bases from V and 7 bases from J; bases unmatched to any gene: 10. This chain's CDR3 is CASSLWTGGLEKLFF. The DNA of the CDR3 is TGTGCCAGCAGCCTCTGGACAGGAGGGCTTGAAAAACTGTTTTTT.

The chain links TRBV7-2 to TRBJ1-1, with D maybe TRBD1 (6 bases). Germline CDR1 SGHTA, CDR2 FQGNSA. Trimming shortened V by 5 bases and J by 4 bases, and 17 bases separated the two germline ends. The CDR3 is made up of 15 amino acids. The CDR3, as DNA: TGTGCCAGCAGCCCTGGGACAATAAGGGGCACTGAAGCTTTCTTT. Its translation is CASSPGTIRGTEAFF.

The J gene is TRBJ1-1, the V gene TRBV24-1, with D perhaps TRBD1 (6 bases). This CDR3 is built from 13 residues. Germline V gene sequence: CDR1 KGHDR, CDR2 SFDVKD. V lost 4 bases and J 6 bases, leaving 11 bases between the germline ends. The CDR3 here is CATSDHDRPEAFF. Written as DNA, the CDR3 is TGTGCCACCAGTGACCATGACAGGCCTGAAGCTTTCTTT.

The chain couples TRBV20-1 to TRBJ1-6; TRBD1 might be the D (5 bases). Per germline, CDR1 DFQATT and CDR2 SNEGSKA (reference sequence). The CDR3 sequence is 14 residues long. Trimming shortened V by 2 bases and J by 10 bases, and 15 bases separated the two germline ends. The CDR3 region is CSARPLQGGSPLHF. CDR3 DNA: TGCAGTGCTAGACCCCTTCAGGGAGGGTCACCCCTCCACTTT.